These 16 T cell receptor beta chains share one sample of origin, sequenced in a study of T-cell memory formation after mild COVID-19. One entry per CDR3 protein results from TCRdb running MiXCR on the 5' RACE reads. The sample has around 450,000 distinct CDR3 sequences; 24% are singletons. Sequencing was done on a sample of PBMCs or a T cell subset sorted from them (not recorded which). These receptors were taken from an adult woman who had mild COVID-19 (a few samples of this study predate the infection). Cell type and time point are not known.

This clonotype appeared a few times. The CDR3 spells CASSLVPTHEQYF. The CDR3 DNA reads TGTGCCAGCAGCTTAGTACCAACCCACGAGCAGTACTTC. The J gene is TRBJ2-7, the V gene TRBV11-2; no clear D gene. Trimming stripped 1 base from V and 5 bases from J, with 9 bases between. CDR1 is SGHAT and CDR2 is FQNNGV in the germline V gene. The CDR3 loop spans 13 amino acids.

This clonotype occurred once. CDR3 sequence: CSATRTPQRADTQYF. CDR3 DNA: TGCAGTGCTACCAGAACTCCCCAGCGGGCAGATACGCAGTATTTT. The chain couples TRBV20-1 to TRBJ2-3, with a possible D match to TRBD2 (6 bases). The CDR3 length is 15 residues. V dropped 4 bases and J dropped 4 bases, with 18 bases sitting between them. Germline CDR1 reads DFQATT; CDR2 reads SNEGSKA (reference sequence).

This clonotype was found a few times. The chain carries TRBV12-5 and TRBJ1-1; D gene ambiguous. From germline, CDR1 is LGHNT and CDR2 FRNRAP. The CDR3 has 13 residues. V dropped 4 bases and J dropped 3 bases, with 9 bases sitting between them. The DNA for the CDR3 is TGTGCTAGTGGTTGGCGGATGGACACTGAAGCTTTCTTT. Translation: CASGWRMDTEAFF.

This clonotype has a handful of counts. The genes are TRBV9 and TRBJ1-1; D ambiguous. The germline V and J ends were trimmed by 0 bases and 6 bases, with 9 bases remaining between them. From germline, CDR1 is SGDLS and CDR2 YYNGEE. The CDR3 runs to 13 residues. The DNA of the CDR3 is TGTGCCAGCAGCGTAGATTGGTCGGCTGAAGCTTTCTTT. This translates into CASSVDWSAEAFF.

This chain links TRBV20-1 with TRBJ1-5; 9 bases map to TRBD1. The trim removed 6 bases at V and 6 bases at J, leaving 6 bases unmatched. The CDR3 is 13 amino acids. Germline values: CDR1 DFQATT, CDR2 SNEGSKA (reference sequence). This chain's CDR3 is CSAAGTGIQPQHF. The CDR3 bases are TGCAGTGCGGCCGGGACAGGGATTCAGCCCCAGCATTTT.

This clonotype has more than one count but fewer than ten. The chain uses TRBV6-6 and TRBJ2-1, with 7 bases fitting TRBD2. Germline V gene data show CDR1 as MNHNY and CDR2 as SVGAGI (reference sequence). V lost 2 bases and J lost 7; bases outside the gene matches: 5. This CDR3 is 14 amino acids long. The DNA for the CDR3 is TGTGCCAGCAGTTACGGGGGAGGGCCGAATGAGCAGTTCTTC. Protein sequence: CASSYGGGPNEQFF.

This clonotype was found a few times. The chain couples TRBV7-9 to TRBJ2-7; 10 bases map to TRBD2. V was pared by 3 bases and J by 0 bases, with 5 bases of the junction left unmatched. The CDR3 runs 16 residues. Germline V gene lookup returns CDR1 SEHNR and CDR2 FQNEAQ (reference sequence). CDR3 sequence reads: CASSFPAGGSSYEQYF. The CDR3 coding sequence is TGTGCCAGCAGCTTCCCAGCGGGAGGGAGCTCCTACGAGCAGTACTTC.

The J gene is TRBJ2-7, the V gene TRBV4-1; D tentatively fits TRBD1 or TRBD2 (5 bases each). With 4 bases removed from V and 2 bases from J, the gap between germline ends came to 15 bases. Germline V gene data show CDR1 as MGHRA and CDR2 as YSYEKL. The CDR3 covers 15 residues. DNA of the CDR3: TGCGCCAGCAGCCTGCACCGGGACGGGACCTACGAGCAGTACTTC. It translates to CASSLHRDGTYEQYF.

This clonotype was detected only a few times. V is TRBV5-1 and J is TRBJ2-5, with 14 bases lining up with TRBD2. J was trimmed by 4 bases and V by 3 bases; bases with no gene match: 2. Per germline, CDR1 SGHRS and CDR2 YFSETQ. This CDR3 spans 15 amino acids. The CDR3 sequence is CASSSGTSGGETQYF. CDR3 coding DNA: TGCGCCAGCAGCTCGGGGACTAGCGGGGGAGAGACCCAGTACTTC.

This clonotype was found a few times. The chain carries TRBV21-1 and TRBJ2-1. TRBV21-1 counts as a pseudogene. The CDR3 spans 14 residues. CDR3 in amino acids: CASSTETFTMKQFF. For the CDR3, the DNA is TGTGCCAGCAGCACAGAGACTTTTACAATGAAGCAGTTCTTC.

Only a few counts were recorded for this clonotype. V gene TRBV2 combines with J gene TRBJ1-1; the D gene is possibly TRBD1 (5 bases). The V gene lost 2 bases and the J gene lost 1 base, with 8 bases spanning the gap. The CDR3 runs to 14 residues. Germline assignment: CDR1 SNHLY and CDR2 FYNNEI. The DNA for the CDR3 is TGTGCCAGCAGTGAACCAGGGACGAACACTGAAGCTTTCTTT. Its protein is CASSEPGTNTEAFF. The full variable domain, its missing parts supplied by reference TRBV2 and TRBJ1-1, is EPEVTQTPSHQVTQMGQEVILRCVPISNHLYFYWYRQILGQKVEFLVSFYNNEISEKSEIFDDQFSVERPDGSNFTLKIRSTKLEDSAMYFCASSEPGTNTEAFFGQGTRLTVV.

This clonotype was recorded a few times. This chain joins TRBV4-1 and TRBJ1-5; D call uncertain. This CDR3 has 13 residues. The V end was cut by 1 base, the J end by 6 bases, with 7 bases between. Germline V gene sequence: CDR1 MGHRA, CDR2 YSYEKL. The CDR3 DNA reads TGCGCCAGCAGCCAAGCCTCTCGTCAGCCCCAGCATTTT. It yields the protein CASSQASRQPQHF.

This sequence joins TRBV9 and TRBJ2-1; D perhaps matches TRBD2 (5 bases). V lost 0 bases and J lost 9, with 10 bases in between. The CDR3 is 13 amino acids. Germline CDR1 is SGDLS and CDR2 is YYNGEE. CDR3 coding DNA: TGTGCCAGCAGCGTAGGGAGGTCCGGTGAGCAGTTCTTC. Translation gives CASSVGRSGEQFF.

The gene calls are TRBV15 and TRBJ2-3; D is tentatively TRBD1 or TRBD2 (5 bases each). Germline lookup yields CDR1 LNHNV and CDR2 YYDKDF (reference sequence). Deletions cut 0 bases from V and 6 bases from J, with 10 bases between. CDR3 length equals 14 residues. The CDR3 sequence: CATSRERGGDTQYF. CDR3 sequence (DNA): TGTGCCACCAGCAGAGAACGGGGCGGGGATACGCAGTATTTT.

This clonotype was seen a handful of times. The chain joins TRBV5-5 to TRBJ1-2; D may be TRBD1 (6 bases). Between the trimmed V and J ends, which lost 2 bases and 3 bases, there was a span of 14 bases. The CDR3 is 15 amino acids. CDR1 SGHKS and CDR2 YYEKEE come from the germline V gene (reference sequence). CDR3 region: CASSFSGGLDYGYTF. The CDR3 DNA follows: TGTGCCAGCAGCTTTTCGGGGGGCCTAGACTATGGCTACACCTTC.

This clonotype has more than one count but fewer than ten. The chain combines TRBV2 with TRBJ2-7, with D perhaps TRBD2 (6 bases). The CDR3 is 15 amino acids. Per germline, CDR1 SNHLY and CDR2 FYNNEI. Trimming took off 6 bases at V and 3 bases at J, with 18 bases between the two ends. CDR3 DNA sequence: TGTGCCAGCAGCGGAACCCGGGACTGGAACTACGAGCAGTACTTC. Translation: CASSGTRDWNYEQYF.